This T cell receptor (beta chain) was identified during a study of cytomegalovirus exposure and HLA in healthy donors. General study results and limits: Most TCR sequences were rare, but some public TCRs occurred in many donors. A subsequent analysis found that TCR clusters from the first cohort also tended to co-occur in the roughly 120 validation repertoires, with approximately 95% of cluster scores above 0.

TCRdb keeps only in-frame clones here, not all; method: immunoSEQ multiplex PCR. The sample records around 120,000 clones, 86% being singletons. This clone was recorded only once. Its antigen is unknown. Germline V lookup: CDR1 LNHDA, CDR2 SQIVND (reference sequence). Deletions cut 5 bases from V and 0 bases from J, with 17 bases between. The CDR3 runs to 17 residues. The chain joins TRBV19 to TRBJ1-5, with D perhaps matching TRBD1 (6 bases). Sequenced material: PBMCs. This TCR derives from a man between 18 and 29 years old in good health and CMV-seronegative. The chain's CDR3 is CASSPGVHGVSNQPQHF. The CDR3 region has the DNA TGTGCCAGTAGTCCAGGGGTTCATGGGGTTAGCAATCAGCCCCAGCATTTT.